One sample yielded the 23 T cell receptor beta chains listed below, sequenced in a study of T cell responses to AZD1222 COVID-19 vaccine. The method was immunoSEQ multiplex PCR; TCRdb's version includes in-frame clones alone and lacks a portion of them. The sample records some 150,000 clones, about 87% being singletons. Here the sequenced sample was peripheral blood, taken 28 days after the second AZD1222 dose. The source is an adult who received the AZD1222 COVID-19 vaccine.

The V call is TRBV14, the J call TRBJ1-6; TRBD1 matches at 9 bases. CDR3 length equals 14 residues. After removal of 3 bases from V and 9 bases from J, the junction contained 3 bases not matched to a gene. The V gene's germline CDR1 is SGHDN and CDR2 FVKESK. The CDR3 DNA reads as TGTGCCAGCAGCCAGACAGGGGGTTTTTCACCCCTCCACTTT. This sequence encodes CASSQTGGFSPLHF.

The chain recombines TRBV11-2 with TRBJ2-1; TRBD2 matches 10 bases. V lost 7 bases to trimming and J lost 7 bases; unmatched junction nucleotides: 4. The CDR3 is made up of 13 amino acids. Germline V gene lookup returns CDR1 SGHAT and CDR2 FQNNGV. For the CDR3, the DNA is TGTGCCAGCAACCCGACTAGCGGGAATGAGCAGTTCTTC. The encoded protein is CASNPTSGNEQFF. Full variable domain (missing parts from reference TRBV11-2 and TRBJ2-1): EAGVAQSPRYKIIEKRQSVAFWCNPISGHATLYWYQQILGQGPKLLIQFQNNGVVDDSQLPKDRFSAERLKGVDSTLKIQPAKLEDSAVYLCASNPTSGNEQFFGPGTRLTVL.

The chain links TRBV7-9 to TRBJ1-4; D is uncertain. Trimming cost V 1 base and J 7 bases, with 13 bases left between them. The CDR3 is made up of 15 amino acids. Germline values: CDR1 SEHNR, CDR2 FQNEAQ (reference sequence). The CDR3 is CASSLGSPSGEKLFF. The CDR3 DNA follows: TGTGCCAGCAGCTTAGGATCCCCTTCGGGTGAAAAACTGTTTTTT.

The rearrangement links TRBV12-3 or TRBV12-4 to TRBJ1-1; D not certain. V lost 1 base and J 10 bases, leaving 7 bases between the germline ends. The CDR3 consists of 11 residues. DNA for the CDR3: TGTGCCAGCAGTTTAGACGTGGTAGCTTTCTTT. It translates to CASSLDVVAFF.

The V gene is TRBV28, the J gene TRBJ2-7; 9 bases match TRBD2. The germline V gene has CDR1 MDHEN and CDR2 SYDVKM. The V and J ends lost 9 bases and 0 bases, in that order; junction bases with no gene match: 9. The CDR3 sequence is 15 residues long. The CDR3 sequence: CASLRGGSPSYEQYF. The DNA of the CDR3 is TGTGCCAGTTTGCGGGGGGGGTCACCCTCCTACGAGCAGTACTTC.

This clone was seen a few times. Here the CDR3 reads CASSPHRRTYEQYF. The CDR3 DNA follows: TGTGCCAGCAGTCCACACAGGCGGACCTACGAGCAGTACTTC. This rearrangement joins TRBV6-5 to TRBJ2-7; D may be TRBD1 (5 bases). Trimming shortened V by 5 bases and J by 2 bases, and 13 bases separated the two germline ends. This CDR3 contains 14 residues. In germline, CDR1 is MNHEY, CDR2 SVGAGI.

The chain employs TRBV9 and TRBJ1-2; TRBD1 agrees at 7 bases. Germline V gene data show CDR1 as SGDLS and CDR2 as YYNGEE. The V segment lost 1 base and the J segment 4 bases; nucleotides outside the gene matches: 4. The CDR3 totals 14 residues. The CDR3 here is CASSVTGEGYGYTF. CDR3 in DNA: TGTGCCAGCAGCGTAACAGGGGAAGGCTATGGCTACACCTTC. Drawing the rest from reference TRBV9 and TRBJ1-2, the complete variable domain is DSGVTQTPKHLITATGQRVTLRCSPRSGDLSVYWYQQSLDQGLQFLIQYYNGEERAKGNILERFSAQQFPDLHSELNLSSLELGDSALYFCASSVTGEGYGYTFGSGTRLTVV.

The V gene is TRBV7-3, the J gene TRBJ1-1; no clear D gene. The CDR3 has 13 amino acids. The V end lost 5 bases, the J end lost 0 bases, and 7 bases lay between the germline ends. CDR1 is SGHTA and CDR2 is FQGTGA in the germline V gene. The CDR3 here is CASSLGMNTEAFF. The CDR3 region has the DNA TGTGCCAGCAGCCTCGGGATGAACACTGAAGCTTTCTTT.

The chain uses TRBV3-1 (or the pseudogene TRBV3-2) and TRBJ2-5; 8 nucleotides agree with TRBD2. The CDR3 covers 15 residues. Germline-derived CDR1 and CDR2 are LGHDT and YNNKEL (reference sequence). Unmatched junction bases numbered 10, after V lost 5 bases and J lost 5 bases. The CDR3 region has the DNA TGTGCCAGCAGCTCCCGAGCGGGAGAAGGGGAGACCCAGTACTTC. This sequence encodes CASSSRAGEGETQYF.

The chain has TRBV9 and TRBJ2-2; D may match TRBD1 or TRBD2 (5 bases each). Trimming removed 0 bases from V and 6 bases from J, with 9 bases in between. The CDR3 covers 14 residues. The germline CDR1 and CDR2 sequences are SGDLS and YYNGEE. Written as DNA, the CDR3 is TGTGCCAGCAGCGTAGCCCTGGGGGCCGGGGAGCTGTTTTTT. It specifies CASSVALGAGELFF.

This clone was seen more than once but under ten times. The gene calls are TRBV6-6 and TRBJ2-7, with 7 bases identical to TRBD2. The CDR3 contains 17 residues. Trimming removed 5 bases from V and 2 bases from J; junction bases left unmatched: 15. Germline V lookup: CDR1 MNHNY, CDR2 SVGAGI (reference sequence). The CDR3 here is CASSLKTSSISTYEQYF. CDR3 nucleotides: TGTGCCAGCAGTCTAAAGACTAGCTCCATTTCCACCTACGAGCAGTACTTC.

This CDR3 is CASSVEDFSGNTIYF. In DNA form, the CDR3 reads TGTGCCAGCAGCGTCGAGGACTTCTCTGGAAACACCATATATTTT. This sequence joins TRBV9 and TRBJ1-3; unclear D gene. With 2 bases removed from V and 0 bases from J, the gap between germline ends came to 9 bases. CDR1 and CDR2 from the germline V gene are SGDLS and YYNGEE. The CDR3 sequence is 15 residues long.

The rearrangement joins TRBV10-3 to TRBJ1-3, with D unclear. Per the germline V gene, CDR1 is ENHRY and CDR2 is SYGVKD. V lost 6 bases and J 3 bases, leaving 15 bases between the germline ends. CDR3 length: 15 residues. The CDR3 here is CAISRNEGNGNTIYF. Here the CDR3 DNA reads TGTGCCATCAGCCGAAACGAAGGGAATGGAAACACCATATATTTT.

This sequence joins TRBV2 and TRBJ1-1, with 9 bases aligning to TRBD1. This CDR3 has 14 residues. Trimming at V came to 5 bases and at J to 0 bases, leaving 1 base not matched to a gene. The germline CDR1 and CDR2 sequences are SNHLY and FYNNEI. The CDR3 is CASSRTGVNTEAFF. In nucleotides, the CDR3 is TGTGCCAGCAGTAGGACAGGGGTGAACACTGAAGCTTTCTTT.

The chain joins TRBV5-4 to TRBJ2-5; D might be TRBD1 (6 bases). The CDR3 is 14 amino acids. Between the trimmed V and J ends, which lost 4 bases and 0 bases, there was a span of 10 bases. Germline V gene data show CDR1 as SGHNT and CDR2 as YYREEE (reference sequence). The CDR3 DNA reads TGTGCCAGCAGCAACCGGGACAACCAAGAGACCCAGTACTTC. It yields the protein CASSNRDNQETQYF.

The rearrangement joins TRBV18 to TRBJ1-5, with no clear D. This CDR3 is 15 amino acids long. V was trimmed by 3 bases and J by 1 base, leaving 10 bases between them. Germline V gene sequence: CDR1 KGHSH, CDR2 LQKENI. The DNA for the CDR3 is TGTGCCAGCTCACCGGCAGGTGGGAGCAATCAGCCCCAGCATTTT. Its protein is CASSPAGGSNQPQHF. Full variable domain (missing parts from reference TRBV18 and TRBJ1-5): NAGVMQNPRHLVRRRGQEARLRCSPMKGHSHVYWYRQLPEEGLKFMVYLQKENIIDESGMPKERFSAEFPKEGPSILRIQQVVRGDSAAYFCASSPAGGSNQPQHFGDGTRLSIL.

In DNA, the CDR3 is TGTGCCAGCTACCCGGGGGGGGGCGCCCAGTACTTC. The encoded protein is CASYPGGGAQYF. J is TRBJ2-5 and V is TRBV2; 8 bases are shared with TRBD2. CDR1 and CDR2 from the germline V gene are SNHLY and FYNNEI. V lost 8 bases to trimming and J lost 9 bases; unmatched junction nucleotides: 8. CDR3 length equals 12 residues. The entire variable domain, with the rest obtained from reference TRBV2 and TRBJ2-5, is as follows: EPEVTQTPSHQVTQMGQEVILRCVPISNHLYFYWYRQILGQKVEFLVSFYNNEISEKSEIFDDQFSVERPDGSNFTLKIRSTKLEDSAMYFCASYPGGGAQYFGPGTRLLVL.

This rearrangement joins TRBV29-1 to TRBJ1-4; no definite D call. The CDR3 is made up of 13 amino acids. Germline assignment: CDR1 SQVTM and CDR2 ANQGSEA. The germline V and J ends were trimmed by 7 bases and 0 bases, with 9 bases remaining between them. The CDR3 here is CSAQIATNEKLFF. The CDR3 nucleotides read TGCAGCGCCCAAATTGCAACTAATGAAAAACTGTTTTTT.

The rearrangement links TRBV5-8 to TRBJ1-2; D is uncertain. Trimming left V 5 bases short and J 1 base short, with 9 bases between. From germline, CDR1 is SGHTS and CDR2 YDEGEE. The CDR3 covers 13 residues. The CDR3 sequence: CASSSTSNYGYTF. The CDR3 DNA is TGTGCCAGCAGTTCGACCAGTAACTATGGCTACACCTTC.

The chain combines TRBV5-1 with TRBJ2-5; TRBD2 agrees at 8 bases. With V trimmed by 0 bases and J by 1 base, 2 bases remained unmatched. This CDR3 contains 15 residues. Germline V CDR1 and CDR2: SGHRS, YFSETQ. The CDR3 loop reads CASSLGAGAQETQYF. CDR3 nucleotides: TGCGCCAGCAGCTTGGGAGCGGGAGCCCAAGAGACCCAGTACTTC.

This clone showed up just once. The rearrangement links TRBV5-4 to TRBJ2-1; 8 nucleotides line up with TRBD2. V was clipped by 5 bases and J by 5 bases; unmatched bases: 12. CDR1 SGHNT and CDR2 YYREEE come from the germline V gene (reference sequence). The CDR3 is 16 amino acids. The CDR3 region has the DNA TGTGCCAGCAGTTCCGACGGGGGGGCACGGCACAATGAGCAGTTCTTC. It yields the protein CASSSDGGARHNEQFF. Full variable domain (missing parts from reference TRBV5-4 and TRBJ2-1): ETGVTQSPTHLIKTRGQQVTLRCSSQSGHNTVSWYQQALGQGPQFIFQYYREEENGRGNFPPRFSGLQFPNYSSELNVNALELDDSALYLCASSSDGGARHNEQFFGPGTRLTVL.

The V call is TRBV7-8, the J call TRBJ2-7; TRBD1 aligns across 9 bases. There are 15 residues in the CDR3. V shed 0 bases and J 4 bases; nucleotides not matched to a gene: 4. Germline loops: CDR1 SGHVS, CDR2 FQNEAQ. The CDR3 DNA reads as TGTGCCAGCAGCTTAGCTGGGACAGGGCTGTACGAGCAGTACTTC. It yields the protein CASSLAGTGLYEQYF.

The J gene is TRBJ1-5, the V gene TRBV28, with 10 bases lining up with TRBD1. Germline trimming cut 2 bases from V and 1 base from J; bases unmatched to any gene: 8. Germline V lookup: CDR1 MDHEN, CDR2 SYDVKM. This CDR3 spans 18 amino acids. The CDR3 DNA is TGTGCCAGCAGTTTACAGACAGGGGGCGTCAGGAGCAATCAGCCCCAGCATTTT. It specifies CASSLQTGGVRSNQPQHF.